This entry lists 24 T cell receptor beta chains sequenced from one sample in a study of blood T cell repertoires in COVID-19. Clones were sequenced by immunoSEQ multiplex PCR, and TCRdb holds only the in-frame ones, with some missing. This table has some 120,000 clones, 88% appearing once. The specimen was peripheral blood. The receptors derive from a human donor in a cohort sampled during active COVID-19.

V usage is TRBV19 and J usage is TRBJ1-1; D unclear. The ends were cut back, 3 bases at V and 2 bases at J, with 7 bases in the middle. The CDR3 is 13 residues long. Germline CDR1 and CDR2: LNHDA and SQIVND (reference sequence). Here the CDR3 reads CASSIASNTEAFF. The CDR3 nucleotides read TGTGCCAGTAGTATTGCGAGCAACACTGAAGCTTTCTTT.

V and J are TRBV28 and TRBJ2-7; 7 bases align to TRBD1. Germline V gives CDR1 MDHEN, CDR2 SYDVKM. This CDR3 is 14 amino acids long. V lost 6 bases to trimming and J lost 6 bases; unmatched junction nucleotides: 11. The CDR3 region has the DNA TGTGCCAGCAGGGTGGCAGGGGGACAACGCGAGCAGTACTTC. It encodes CASRVAGGQREQYF.

CDR3 DNA sequence: TGTGCCAGTAGTGGACCTGACAGGGGATCCTATGGCTACACCTTC. As protein: CASSGPDRGSYGYTF. This rearrangement joins TRBV19 to TRBJ1-2, with 8 positions matching TRBD1. This CDR3 has 15 residues. V lost 5 bases, J lost 4 bases, and 9 bases stayed unmatched. Looked up from germline, CDR1 is LNHDA and CDR2 is SQIVND (reference sequence).

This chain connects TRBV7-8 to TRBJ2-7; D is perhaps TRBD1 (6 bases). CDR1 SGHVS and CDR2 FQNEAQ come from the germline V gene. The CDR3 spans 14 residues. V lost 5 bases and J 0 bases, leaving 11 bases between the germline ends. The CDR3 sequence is CASSKGDNSYEQYF. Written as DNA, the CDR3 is TGTGCCAGCAGCAAAGGGGACAACTCCTACGAGCAGTACTTC. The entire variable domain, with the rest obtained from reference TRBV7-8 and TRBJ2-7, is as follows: GAGVSQSPRYKVAKRGQDVALRCDPISGHVSLFWYQQALGQGPEFLTYFQNEAQLDKSGLPSDRFFAERPEGSVSTLKIQRTQQEDSAVYLCASSKGDNSYEQYFGPGTRLTVT.

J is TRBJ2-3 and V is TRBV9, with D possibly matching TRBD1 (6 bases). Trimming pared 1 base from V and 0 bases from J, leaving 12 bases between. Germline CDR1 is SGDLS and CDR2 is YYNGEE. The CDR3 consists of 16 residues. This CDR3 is CASSVHRVSSTDTQYF. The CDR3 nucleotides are TGTGCCAGCAGCGTACACAGGGTTAGTAGCACAGATACGCAGTATTTT.

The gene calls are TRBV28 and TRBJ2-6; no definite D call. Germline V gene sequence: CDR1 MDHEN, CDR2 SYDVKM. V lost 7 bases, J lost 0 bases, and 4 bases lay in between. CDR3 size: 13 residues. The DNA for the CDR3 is TGTGCCAGCACCGTCTCTGGGGCCAACGTCCTGACTTTC. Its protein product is CASTVSGANVLTF.

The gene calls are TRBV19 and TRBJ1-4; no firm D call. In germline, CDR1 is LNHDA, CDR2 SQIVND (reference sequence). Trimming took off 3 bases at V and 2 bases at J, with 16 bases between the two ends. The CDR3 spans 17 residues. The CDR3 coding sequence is TGTGCCAGTAGTATCGTTCTAGGAGGGTTCACTAATGAAAAACTGTTTTTT. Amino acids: CASSIVLGGFTNEKLFF.

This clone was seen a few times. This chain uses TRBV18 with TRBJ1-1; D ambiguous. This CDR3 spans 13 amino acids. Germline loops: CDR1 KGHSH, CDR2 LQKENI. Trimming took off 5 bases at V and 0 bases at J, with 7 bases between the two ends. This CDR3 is CASSGSMNTEAFF. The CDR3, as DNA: TGTGCCAGCTCAGGGAGCATGAACACTGAAGCTTTCTTT.

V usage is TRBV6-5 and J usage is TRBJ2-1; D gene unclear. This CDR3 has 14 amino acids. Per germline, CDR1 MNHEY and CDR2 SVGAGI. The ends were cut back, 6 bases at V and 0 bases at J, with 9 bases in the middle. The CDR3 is CASRERSSYNEQFF. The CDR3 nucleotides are TGTGCCAGCAGAGAGAGATCCTCCTACAATGAGCAGTTCTTC.

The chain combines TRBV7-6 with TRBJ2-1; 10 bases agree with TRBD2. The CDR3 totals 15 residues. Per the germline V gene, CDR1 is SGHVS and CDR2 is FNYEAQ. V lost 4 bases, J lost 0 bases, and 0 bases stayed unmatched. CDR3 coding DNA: TGTGCCAGCAGCTCTAGCGGGGGCTCCTACAATGAGCAGTTCTTC. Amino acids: CASSSSGGSYNEQFF.

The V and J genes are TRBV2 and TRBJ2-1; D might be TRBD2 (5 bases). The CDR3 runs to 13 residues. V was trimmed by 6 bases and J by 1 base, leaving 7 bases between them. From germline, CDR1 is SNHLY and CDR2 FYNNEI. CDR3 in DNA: TGTGCCAGCAGGGAGGTTTCCTACAATGAGCAGTTCTTC. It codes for CASREVSYNEQFF.

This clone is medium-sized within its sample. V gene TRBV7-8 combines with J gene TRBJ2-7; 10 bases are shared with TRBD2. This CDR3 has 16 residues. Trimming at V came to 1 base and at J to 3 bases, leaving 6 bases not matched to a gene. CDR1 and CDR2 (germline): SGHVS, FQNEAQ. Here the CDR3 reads CASSLVSGGTRYEQYF. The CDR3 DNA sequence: TGTGCCAGCAGCTTAGTTAGCGGGGGGACACGCTACGAGCAGTACTTC.

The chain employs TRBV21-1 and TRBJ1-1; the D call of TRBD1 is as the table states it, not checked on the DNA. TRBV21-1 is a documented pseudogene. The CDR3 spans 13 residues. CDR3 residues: CASSKALTGWAFF. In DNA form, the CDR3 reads TGTGCCAGCAGCAAAGCCCTGACAGGGTGGGCTTTCTTT.

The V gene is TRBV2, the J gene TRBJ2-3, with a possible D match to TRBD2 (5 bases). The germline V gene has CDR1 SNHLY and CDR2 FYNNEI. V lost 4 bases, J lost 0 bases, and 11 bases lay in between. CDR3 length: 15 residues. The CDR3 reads CASSGEGASTDTQYF. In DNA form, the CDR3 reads TGTGCCAGCAGTGGAGAGGGTGCTAGCACAGATACGCAGTATTTT.

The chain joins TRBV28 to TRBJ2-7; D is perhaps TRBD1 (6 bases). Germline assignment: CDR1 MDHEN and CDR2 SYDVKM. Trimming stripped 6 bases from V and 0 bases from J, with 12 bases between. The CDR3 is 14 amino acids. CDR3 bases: TGTGCCAGCAGCCGCCGGGACACCTCCTACGAGCAGTACTTC. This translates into CASSRRDTSYEQYF.

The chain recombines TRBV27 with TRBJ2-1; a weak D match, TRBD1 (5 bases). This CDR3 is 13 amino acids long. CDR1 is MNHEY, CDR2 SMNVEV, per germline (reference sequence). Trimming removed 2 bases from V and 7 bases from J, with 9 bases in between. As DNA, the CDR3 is TGTGCCAGCAGTTTAAACAGGTTTAATGAGCAGTTCTTC. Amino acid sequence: CASSLNRFNEQFF.

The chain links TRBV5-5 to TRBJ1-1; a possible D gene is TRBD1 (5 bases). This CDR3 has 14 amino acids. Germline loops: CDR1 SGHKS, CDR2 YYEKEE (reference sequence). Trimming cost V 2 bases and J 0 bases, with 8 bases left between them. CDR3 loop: CASSFIGVNTEAFF. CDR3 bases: TGTGCCAGCAGCTTTATAGGGGTGAACACTGAAGCTTTCTTT. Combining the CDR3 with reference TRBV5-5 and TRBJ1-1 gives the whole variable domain DAGVTQSPTHLIKTRGQQVTLRCSPISGHKSVSWYQQVLGQGPQFIFQYYEKEERGRGNFPDRFSARQFPNYSSELNVNALLLGDSALYLCASSFIGVNTEAFFGQGTRLTVV.

The CDR3 DNA is TGTGCCAGCAGGGGGAGTAGCGGGTTCGATGAGCAGTTCTTC. Translated: CASRGSSGFDEQFF. The chain employs TRBV9 and TRBJ2-1, with 7 bases matching TRBD2. Germline loops: CDR1 SGDLS, CDR2 YYNGEE. CDR3 length: 14 residues. V shed 5 bases, J shed 8 bases, and the junction held 10 bases outside the gene matches.

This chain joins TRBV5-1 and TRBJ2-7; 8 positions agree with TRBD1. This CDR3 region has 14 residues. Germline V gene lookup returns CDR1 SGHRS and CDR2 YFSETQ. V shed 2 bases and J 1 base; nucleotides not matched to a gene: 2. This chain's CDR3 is CASSFTGGSYEQYF. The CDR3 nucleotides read TGCGCCAGCAGCTTCACAGGGGGGTCCTACGAGCAGTACTTC.

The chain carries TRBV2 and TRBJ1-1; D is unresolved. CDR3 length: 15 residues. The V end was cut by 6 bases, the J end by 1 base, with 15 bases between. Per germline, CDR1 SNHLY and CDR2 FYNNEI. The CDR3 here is CASSPSGYRNTEAFF. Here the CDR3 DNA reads TGTGCCAGCAGCCCCTCGGGGTATAGGAACACTGAAGCTTTCTTT.

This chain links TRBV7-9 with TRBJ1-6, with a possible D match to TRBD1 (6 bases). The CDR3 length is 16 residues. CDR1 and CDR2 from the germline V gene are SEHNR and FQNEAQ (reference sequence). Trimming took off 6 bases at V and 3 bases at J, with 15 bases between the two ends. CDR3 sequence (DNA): TGTGCCAGCAGGCCCGAGGGGGGGTTCTATAATTCACCCCTCCACTTT. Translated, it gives CASRPEGGFYNSPLHF.

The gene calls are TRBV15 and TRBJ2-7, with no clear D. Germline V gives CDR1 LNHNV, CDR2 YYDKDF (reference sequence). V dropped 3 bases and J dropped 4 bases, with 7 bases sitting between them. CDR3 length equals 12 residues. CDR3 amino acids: CATSSNSYEQYF. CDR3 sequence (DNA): TGTGCCACCAGCAGCAACAGTTACGAGCAGTACTTC.

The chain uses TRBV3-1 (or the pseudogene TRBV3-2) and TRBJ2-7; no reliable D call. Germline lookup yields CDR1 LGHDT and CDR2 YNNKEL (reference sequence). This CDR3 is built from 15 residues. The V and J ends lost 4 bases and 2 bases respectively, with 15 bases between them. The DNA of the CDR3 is TGTGCCAGCAGCCCGCCCCCCGGGTCCGCCTACGAGCAGTACTTC. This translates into CASSPPPGSAYEQYF.

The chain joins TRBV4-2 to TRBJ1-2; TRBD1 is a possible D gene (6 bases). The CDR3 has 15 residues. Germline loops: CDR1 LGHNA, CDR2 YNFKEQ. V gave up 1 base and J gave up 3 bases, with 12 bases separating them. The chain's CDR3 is CASSQVVDRYYGYTF. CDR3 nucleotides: TGTGCCAGCAGCCAAGTGGTGGACAGATACTATGGCTACACCTTC.